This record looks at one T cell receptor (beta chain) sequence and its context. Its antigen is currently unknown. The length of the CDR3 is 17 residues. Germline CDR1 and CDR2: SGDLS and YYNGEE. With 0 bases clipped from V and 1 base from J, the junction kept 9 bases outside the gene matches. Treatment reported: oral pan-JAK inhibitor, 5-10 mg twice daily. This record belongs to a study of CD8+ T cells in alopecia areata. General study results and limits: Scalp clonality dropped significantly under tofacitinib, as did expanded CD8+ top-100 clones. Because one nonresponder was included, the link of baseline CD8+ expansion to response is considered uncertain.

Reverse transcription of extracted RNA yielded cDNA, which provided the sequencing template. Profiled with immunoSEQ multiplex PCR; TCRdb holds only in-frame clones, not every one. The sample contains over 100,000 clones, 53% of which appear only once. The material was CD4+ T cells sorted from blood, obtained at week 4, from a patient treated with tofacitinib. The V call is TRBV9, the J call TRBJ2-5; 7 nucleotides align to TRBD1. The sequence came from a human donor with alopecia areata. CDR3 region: CASSVGLRGPIQETQYF. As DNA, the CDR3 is TGTGCCAGCAGCGTAGGTCTAAGGGGGCCTATCCAAGAGACCCAGTACTTC. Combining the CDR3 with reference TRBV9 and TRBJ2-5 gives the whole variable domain DSGVTQTPKHLITATGQRVTLRCSPRSGDLSVYWYQQSLDQGLQFLIQYYNGEERAKGNILERFSAQQFPDLHSELNLSSLELGDSALYFCASSVGLRGPIQETQYFGPGTRLLVL.